Below are 23 T cell receptor beta chains sequenced from a single sample in a study of shared clonotypes between healthy human individuals. Here immunoSEQ multiplex PCR was the method, and the copy in TCRdb shows in-frame clones only, minus some. Of approximately 710,000 clones in the sample, about 90% were seen once. The sequenced material came from memory CD8+ T cells from PBMCs. Documented subset: CD45RO+ cells pooled with CCR7-negative TemRA cells. These TCRs come from a man between 18 and 35 years old in good health. Some clones in this sample may be carry-over from other donors' samples.

V is TRBV5-6 and J is TRBJ1-2; perhaps TRBD1 as D (5 bases). Germline-derived CDR1 and CDR2 are SGHDT and YYEEEE. Trimming took off 2 bases at V and 2 bases at J, with 10 bases between the two ends. The CDR3 is 14 amino acids. CDR3: CASSFGGENYGYTF. CDR3 DNA: TGTGCCAGCAGCTTCGGGGGAGAGAACTATGGCTACACCTTC.

The CDR3 coding sequence is TGTGCCAGCTCACCGGACAGGGTGGGCTACGAGCAGTACTTC. This encodes CASSPDRVGYEQYF. The chain employs TRBV18 and TRBJ2-7; 8 nucleotides match TRBD1. V lost 3 bases and J lost 3; bases outside the gene matches: 4. Germline V gene sequence: CDR1 KGHSH, CDR2 LQKENI. The CDR3 runs 14 residues.

The chain is built from TRBV27 and TRBJ1-2, with 9 bases fitting TRBD1. CDR1 is MNHEY and CDR2 is SMNVEV in the germline V gene (reference sequence). The CDR3 is made up of 17 amino acids. The trim removed 5 bases at V and 1 base at J, leaving 11 bases unmatched. The CDR3 sequence is CASSPRTGDLFNYGYTF. The CDR3 nucleotides are TGTGCCAGCAGTCCCCGGACAGGGGATCTATTTAACTATGGCTACACCTTC.

The gene calls are TRBV9 and TRBJ2-7, with 8 positions matching TRBD1. The CDR3 spans 15 residues. The germline V gene has CDR1 SGDLS and CDR2 YYNGEE. Germline trimming cut 4 bases from V and 0 bases from J; bases unmatched to any gene: 6. CDR3 sequence: CASSPGQDFSYEQYF. The CDR3 DNA reads TGTGCCAGCAGCCCGGGACAGGACTTCTCCTACGAGCAGTACTTC.

V gene TRBV5-1 combines with J gene TRBJ2-5, with a possible D match to TRBD2 (5 bases). The DNA end lines up better with TRBJ2-7; the J call may be wrong. CDR1 is SGHRS and CDR2 is YFSETQ in the germline V gene. This CDR3 has 15 amino acids. The CDR3 nucleotides read TGCGCCAGCAGCTTATGGGCTACTAGGTCCTACGAGCAGTACTTC. Its protein product is CASSLWATRSYEQYF.

The V call is TRBV28, the J call TRBJ1-1; no reliable D call. V was shortened by 4 bases and J by 4 bases, with 10 bases between the two germline ends. The CDR3 length is 13 residues. In germline, CDR1 is MDHEN, CDR2 SYDVKM. The DNA for the CDR3 is TGTGCCAGCAGTTCGCTAACGGGCACTGAAGCTTTCTTT. Protein product: CASSSLTGTEAFF.

This chain connects TRBV5-4 to TRBJ2-1, with 9 bases matching TRBD2. The germline gives CDR1 SGHNT, CDR2 YYREEE (reference sequence). This CDR3 has 17 amino acids. V lost 1 base, J lost 4 bases, and 9 bases stayed unmatched. The CDR3 sequence is CASSLSVREGVYNEQFF. In DNA, the CDR3 is TGTGCCAGCAGCTTGTCGGTGCGGGAGGGCGTGTACAATGAGCAGTTCTTC.

The chain recombines TRBV9 with TRBJ2-1; D call uncertain. Germline loops: CDR1 SGDLS, CDR2 YYNGEE. Trimming shortened V by 3 bases and J by 0 bases, and 10 bases separated the two germline ends. The CDR3 loop spans 15 amino acids. The CDR3, as DNA: TGTGCCAGCAGCGGGGGTATGAGCTCCTACAATGAGCAGTTCTTC. It translates to CASSGGMSSYNEQFF.

The CDR3 bases are TGTGCCAGCAGTTACTCAGTTTATAGCAATCAGCCCCAGCATTTT. This encodes CASSYSVYSNQPQHF. The chain is built from TRBV6-6 and TRBJ1-5; D is uncertain. Trimming removed 0 bases from V and 0 bases from J, with 6 bases in between. This CDR3 contains 15 residues. The germline gives CDR1 MNHNY, CDR2 SVGAGI (reference sequence).

V gene TRBV13 combines with J gene TRBJ2-7; no reliable D call. Germline CDR1 reads PRHDT; CDR2 reads FYEKMQ (reference sequence). V was trimmed by 3 bases and J by 6 bases, leaving 9 bases between them. There are 12 residues in the CDR3. The CDR3 loop is CASSFRFAEQYF. CDR3 coding DNA: TGTGCCAGCAGCTTCCGATTCGCCGAGCAGTACTTC.

This clone has a single count. The V and J genes are TRBV29-1 and TRBJ2-5; D may be TRBD1 (6 bases). Germline CDR1 SQVTM, CDR2 ANQGSEA. CDR3 length: 14 residues. Trimming stripped 7 bases from V and 5 bases from J, with 20 bases between. CDR3 amino acids: CSAGQNPPGETQYF. DNA for the CDR3: TGCAGCGCTGGACAGAACCCGCCTGGGGAGACCCAGTACTTC.

The V gene is TRBV6-6, the J gene TRBJ2-1, with 8 positions matching TRBD1. The germline gives CDR1 MNHNY, CDR2 SVGAGI (reference sequence). Losses at the gene ends were 6 bases for V and 2 bases for J; bases not matched to a gene: 6. CDR3 length equals 15 residues. Here the CDR3 DNA reads TGTGCCAGCAGGACGGACAGGGACCCCTACAATGAGCAGTTCTTC. Amino acids: CASRTDRDPYNEQFF.

On this clone itself: Other DNA variants within this sample encode the same CDR3. The chain combines TRBV5-6 with TRBJ2-7; no firm D call. V lost 2 bases, J lost 0 bases, and 9 bases lay in between. CDR1 and CDR2 (germline): SGHDT, YYEEEE. The length of the CDR3 is 14 residues. In nucleotides, the CDR3 is TGTGCCAGCAGCTTTGGCGGTCCCTCCTACGAGCAGTACTTC. This encodes CASSFGGPSYEQYF.

The chain has TRBV11-2 and TRBJ2-2; D is ambiguous. The CDR3 consists of 18 residues. Looked up from germline, CDR1 is SGHAT and CDR2 is FQNNGV. The V and J ends lost 0 bases and 2 bases respectively, with 16 bases between them. DNA for the CDR3: TGTGCCAGCAGCTTAGATCTTCCCGTGATACCTAACACCGGGGAGCTGTTTTTT. Protein sequence: CASSLDLPVIPNTGELFF.

This clone has a handful of counts. The chain joins TRBV11-2 to TRBJ2-3; tentative D call: TRBD2 (5 bases). This CDR3 spans 18 amino acids. V was trimmed by 0 bases and J by 0 bases, leaving 16 bases between them. Germline lookup yields CDR1 SGHAT and CDR2 FQNNGV. CDR3: CASSLEKRDLLSTDTQYF. CDR3 in DNA: TGTGCCAGCAGCTTAGAAAAGAGGGATCTACTTAGCACAGATACGCAGTATTTT.

The J gene is TRBJ1-1, the V gene TRBV2; no clear D gene. The CDR3 length is 12 residues. The germline V gene has CDR1 SNHLY and CDR2 FYNNEI. V dropped 5 bases and J dropped 7 bases, with 11 bases sitting between them. In nucleotides, the CDR3 is TGTGCCAGCAGTCAATATCGGAATGAAGCTTTCTTT. It is translated as CASSQYRNEAFF. Looking up the rest from reference TRBV2 and TRBJ1-1 gives the full variable domain: EPEVTQTPSHQVTQMGQEVILRCVPISNHLYFYWYRQILGQKVEFLVSFYNNEISEKSEIFDDQFSVERPDGSNFTLKIRSTKLEDSAMYFCASSQYRNEAFFGQGTRLTVV.

This sequence joins TRBV6-1 and TRBJ1-1; a weak D match, TRBD1 (6 bases). V gave up 6 bases and J gave up 0 bases, with 11 bases separating them. Germline values: CDR1 MNHNS, CDR2 SASEGT. The CDR3 runs 14 residues. The CDR3 sequence: CASRDRGLNTEAFF. The CDR3 DNA is TGTGCCAGCAGAGATCGGGGGCTGAACACTGAAGCTTTCTTT.

The chain couples TRBV11-2 to TRBJ2-7, with unresolved D. Germline V gene sequence: CDR1 SGHAT, CDR2 FQNNGV. The CDR3 sequence is 13 residues long. The ends were cut back, 5 bases at V and 1 base at J, with 9 bases in the middle. The CDR3 reads CASSPPRSYEQYF. For the CDR3, the DNA is TGTGCCAGCAGCCCCCCCAGGTCCTACGAGCAGTACTTC.

The genes are TRBV11-2 and TRBJ1-5; 10 nucleotides align to TRBD1. The length of the CDR3 is 13 residues. CDR1 and CDR2 (germline): SGHAT, FQNNGV. V lost 4 bases and J lost 6; bases outside the gene matches: 0. The CDR3 nucleotides are TGTGCCAGCAGCTGGACAGGGGGTCAGCCCCAGCATTTT. Encoded protein: CASSWTGGQPQHF.

V gene TRBV5-6 combines with J gene TRBJ1-5; D might be TRBD1 (6 bases). The CDR3 runs to 14 residues. Germline lookup yields CDR1 SGHDT and CDR2 YYEEEE. V gave up 4 bases and J gave up 2 bases, with 10 bases separating them. The CDR3 nucleotides are TGTGCCAGCAGCGCGGACAGTCGCAATCAGCCCCAGCATTTT. Translating gives CASSADSRNQPQHF.

As for this clone: Within the sample, other DNA sequences also encode this same CDR3. The chain links TRBV9 to TRBJ1-5; D possibly corresponds to TRBD1 (5 bases). Trimming took off 0 bases at V and 3 bases at J, with 10 bases between the two ends. The CDR3 has 15 residues. The V gene's germline CDR1 is SGDLS and CDR2 YYNGEE. The CDR3 protein is CASSVGTGFNQPQHF. The CDR3 DNA is TGTGCCAGCAGCGTAGGTACAGGATTCAATCAGCCCCAGCATTTT.

The chain uses TRBV11-2 and TRBJ2-7; D possibly corresponds to TRBD1 (6 bases). The CDR3 spans 13 residues. Germline values: CDR1 SGHAT, CDR2 FQNNGV. The V and J ends lost 5 bases and 4 bases respectively, with 12 bases between them. CDR3 residues: CASSQGQSYEQYF. CDR3 DNA: TGTGCCAGCAGCCAGGGACAATCTTACGAGCAGTACTTC.

This clone is a singleton in its sample. The chain is built from TRBV9 and TRBJ2-1; TRBD2 agrees at 7 bases. The V gene end was trimmed by 5 bases and the J gene end by 1 base; junction bases not matched to a gene: 15. Germline lookup yields CDR1 SGDLS and CDR2 YYNGEE. CDR3 size: 18 residues. The CDR3 sequence: CASSGRAEWFGSYNEQFF. As DNA, the CDR3 is TGTGCCAGCAGTGGGAGGGCTGAGTGGTTCGGGTCCTACAATGAGCAGTTCTTC.